A selection of T cell receptor beta chains follows, all from one sample in a study of CD8+CD57+ T cells in acquired aplastic anemia. TCRdb used MiXCR to reprocess the reads, holding one entry per CDR3 protein. This table has 400,000 to 450,000 distinct CDR3 sequences, 65% to 75% appearing once. Sequencing was carried out using sorted CD4+, CD8+, or CD8+CD57+ T cells (not recorded which) from PBMCs. The receptors come from a human donor in good health, serving as a control. CDR3s include the opening cysteine and the closing phenylalanine or tryptophan. The D gene is left open where the match is weak. Some rows have no size entry. The others give once, few or many, or a class for an expanded clone.

J gene: TRBJ2-1; clone size: .; D gene: TRBD2; V gene: TRBV20-1; CDR3 protein: CSARETSSPYNEQSF; CDR3 DNA: TGCAGTGCCAGGGAGACTAGCTCCCCCTACAATGAGCAGTCCTTC
J gene: TRBJ1-2; clone size: once; D gene: .; V gene: TRBV10-3; CDR3 protein: CAISERHRNTGYTF; CDR3 DNA: TGTGCCATCAGTGAGCGCCACAGGAACACTGGCTACACCTTC
J gene: TRBJ2-1; clone size: .; D gene: TRBD1; V gene: TRBV6-5; CDR3 protein: CASSLGTVNEQFF; CDR3 DNA: TGTGCCAGCAGTTTAGGGACAGTCAATGAGCAGTTCTTC
J gene: TRBJ1-4; clone size: many; D gene: TRBD1; V gene: TRBV13; CDR3 protein: CASSVQGGKLFF; CDR3 DNA: TGTGCCAGCAGCGTACAGGGGGGAAAACTGTTTTTT
J gene: TRBJ1-1; clone size: .; D gene: TRBD1; V gene: TRBV2; CDR3 protein: CASSHDRGMNTEAFF; CDR3 DNA: TGTGCCAGCAGTCATGACAGGGGGATGAACACTGAAGCTTTCTTT
J gene: TRBJ1-2; clone size: once; D gene: .; V gene: TRBV5-1; CDR3 protein: CASRRQEEGYTF; CDR3 DNA: TGCGCCAGCAGACGACAGGAAGAAGGCTACACCTTC
J gene: TRBJ2-1; clone size: once; D gene: .; V gene: TRBV5-1; CDR3 protein: CASSFSAGCHYNEQFF; CDR3 DNA: TGTGCCAGCAGCTTTTCTGCGGGATGTCACTACAATGAGCAGTTCTTC
J gene: TRBJ2-2; clone size: .; D gene: TRBD1; V gene: TRBV9; CDR3 protein: CASSSPGQGTEQLFF; CDR3 DNA: TGTGCCAGCAGCAGCCCGGGACAGGGCACCGAGCAGTTGTTTTTT
J gene: TRBJ1-5; clone size: many; D gene: .; V gene: TRBV19; CDR3 protein: CASSIEYQPQHF; CDR3 DNA: TGTGCCAGTAGTATAGAGTATCAGCCCCAGCATTTT
J gene: TRBJ2-5; clone size: few; D gene: TRBD1; V gene: TRBV29-1; CDR3 protein: CSVEPPDRVGETQYF; CDR3 DNA: TGCAGCGTTGAACCTCCGGACAGGGTCGGGGAGACCCAGTACTTC
J gene: TRBJ2-7; clone size: .; D gene: TRBD2; V gene: TRBV12-5; CDR3 protein: CASGPDNSGAYEQYF; CDR3 DNA: TGTGCTAGTGGGCCAGATAATAGCGGGGCCTACGAGCAGTACTTC
J gene: TRBJ2-1; clone size: once; D gene: .; V gene: TRBV12-3/TRBV12-4; CDR3 protein: CASSYRATGLDNEQFF; CDR3 DNA: TGTGCCAGCAGTTACCGAGCGACAGGCTTAGACAATGAGCAGTTCTTC
J gene: TRBJ1-2; clone size: .; D gene: .; V gene: TRBV9; CDR3 protein: CASSGRTNYGYTF; CDR3 DNA: TGTGCCAGCTCAGGACGGACTAACTATGGCTACACCTTC
J gene: TRBJ2-3; clone size: .; D gene: .; V gene: TRBV2; CDR3 protein: CASSVTGPLESTQYF; CDR3 DNA: TGTGCCAGCAGTGTTACCGGGCCCTTGGAAAGTACGCAGTATTTT
J gene: TRBJ2-7; clone size: .; D gene: .; V gene: TRBV5-1; CDR3 protein: CASSLDSSPTQYF; CDR3 DNA: TGCGCCAGCAGCCTGGATTCATCCCCCACGCAGTACTTC
J gene: TRBJ2-2; clone size: once; D gene: .; V gene: TRBV15; CDR3 protein: CATSITAQGTDTLFF; CDR3 DNA: TGTGCCACCAGCATCACGGCTCAAGGCACAGATACGCTGTTTTTT
J gene: TRBJ2-5; clone size: few; D gene: .; V gene: TRBV25-1; CDR3 protein: CASSDSGPSGTQYF; CDR3 DNA: TGTGCCAGCAGTGACTCTGGACCCTCGGGGACCCAGTACTTT
J gene: TRBJ1-1; clone size: .; D gene: .; V gene: TRBV7-2; CDR3 protein: CASSFDPETEALF; CDR3 DNA: TGTGCCAGCAGCTTCGACCCGGAGACTGAAGCTTTATTT
J gene: TRBJ1-2; clone size: many; D gene: TRBD1; V gene: TRBV20-1; CDR3 protein: CSAETGGSYGYTF; CDR3 DNA: TGCAGTGCTGAGACAGGGGGCTCCTATGGCTACACCTTC
J gene: TRBJ1-1; clone size: once; D gene: .; V gene: TRBV11-2; CDR3 protein: CASSSTGLANTEAFF; CDR3 DNA: TGTGCCAGCAGCTCAACGGGACTAGCGAACACTGAAGCTTTCTTT
J gene: TRBJ2-7; clone size: many; D gene: TRBD2; V gene: TRBV6-6; CDR3 protein: CASTQPGTTYEQYF; CDR3 DNA: TGTGCCAGCACCCAGCCAGGGACTACCTACGAGCAGTACTTC
J gene: TRBJ2-1; clone size: .; D gene: TRBD2; V gene: TRBV12-3/TRBV12-4; CDR3 protein: CASRPSGAPYNEQFF; CDR3 DNA: TGCGCCAGCAGACCCAGCGGGGCCCCTTACAATGAGCAGTTCTTC
J gene: TRBJ2-7; clone size: once; D gene: .; V gene: TRBV20-1; CDR3 protein: CSATGVGQSSEQYF; CDR3 DNA: TGCAGCGCTACGGGGGTAGGACAGAGCTCCGAGCAGTACTTC
J gene: TRBJ2-1; clone size: .; D gene: .; V gene: TRBV7-3; CDR3 protein: CASSPRSGAGHPSQFF; CDR3 DNA: TGTGCCAGCAGCCCAAGGTCGGGGGCAGGCCACCCCTCCCAGTTCTTC
J gene: TRBJ2-7; clone size: .; D gene: TRBD1; V gene: TRBV7-9; CDR3 protein: CASSVCTGESNTEF; CDR3 DNA: TGTGCCAGCAGCGTATGTACAGGGGAGTCGAACACTGAATTC
J gene: TRBJ1-5; clone size: .; D gene: .; V gene: TRBV7-2; CDR3 protein: CASSFGPNNQPQHF; CDR3 DNA: TGTGCCAGCAGCTTTGGGCCGAACAATCAGCCCCAGCATTTT
J gene: TRBJ2-5; clone size: .; D gene: .; V gene: TRBV5-5; CDR3 protein: CASSLDDGETQYF; CDR3 DNA: TGTGCCAGCAGCTTGGACGACGGAGAGACCCAGTACTTC